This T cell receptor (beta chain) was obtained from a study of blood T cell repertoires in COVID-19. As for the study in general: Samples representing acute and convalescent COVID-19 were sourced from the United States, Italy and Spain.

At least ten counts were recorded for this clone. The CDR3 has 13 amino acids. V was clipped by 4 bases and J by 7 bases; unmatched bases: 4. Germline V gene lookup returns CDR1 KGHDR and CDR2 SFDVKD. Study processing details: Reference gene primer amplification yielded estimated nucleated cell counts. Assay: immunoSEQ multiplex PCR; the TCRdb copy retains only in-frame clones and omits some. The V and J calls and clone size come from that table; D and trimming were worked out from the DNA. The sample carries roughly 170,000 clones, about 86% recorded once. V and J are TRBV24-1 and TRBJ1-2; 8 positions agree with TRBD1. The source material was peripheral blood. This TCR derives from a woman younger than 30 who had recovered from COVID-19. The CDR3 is CATSDDRGSGYTF. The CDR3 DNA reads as TGTGCCACCAGTGACGACAGGGGCAGTGGCTACACCTTC.